This entry features one TCR beta chain sequence. This specimen comes from a study of blood T cell repertoires in COVID-19. TCRdb keeps only in-frame clones here, not all; method: immunoSEQ multiplex PCR. In the table there are about 62,000 clones, more than 80% of which are singletons. V was pared by 7 bases and J by 6 bases, with 15 bases between. The CDR3 totals 13 residues. From germline, CDR1 is SEHNR and CDR2 FQNEAQ (reference sequence). The TCR was taken from a woman older than 75 with acute or convalescent COVID-19. Input material: peripheral blood. The rearrangement joins TRBV7-9 to TRBJ1-1; the D gene is possibly TRBD1 (5 bases). The CDR3 is CASTPGGYPEAFF. CDR3 nucleotides: TGTGCCAGCACCCCGGGGGGTTACCCTGAAGCTTTCTTT.